These 8 T cell receptor beta chains were all obtained from the same sample, sequenced in a study of CD8+CD57+ T cells in acquired aplastic anemia. The TCR beta profiling, which covered VDJ combination and CDR3 sequence, was carried out using genomic DNA as the template. Via MiXCR, TCRdb re-called the reads, giving one row per CDR3 protein. This sample has hundreds of thousands of distinct CDR3 sequences, with around 72% found just once. Sequenced: sorted CD4+, CD8+, or CD8+CD57+ T cells (not recorded which) from PBMCs. The receptors originated from a human donor in good health, serving as a control.

The chain couples TRBV5-1 to TRBJ2-7; D is perhaps TRBD2 (7 bases). The CDR3 runs 14 residues. CDR1 and CDR2 (germline): SGHRS, YFSETQ. Trimming took 0 bases from V and 4 from J, leaving 11 bases between them. This CDR3 reads CASSLEGEGYEQYF. As DNA, the CDR3 is TGCGCCAGCAGCTTGGAGGGGGAGGGGTACGAGCAGTACTTC.

Of note for this clonotype: At one end, the junction sequence differs from germline, possibly due to a read error. The V and J genes are TRBV19 and TRBJ2-7; perhaps TRBD2 as D (6 bases). Germline-derived CDR1 and CDR2 are LNHDA and SQIVND (reference sequence). CDR3 length: 14 residues. As DNA, the CDR3 is TGTGCCAGTAGTATACGGGGCAGGGACTCCGAGGCGTGCTTC. It encodes CASSIRGRDSEACF.

For this clonotype: The junction shows a germline mismatch at one end, possibly a read error. The chain has TRBV5-1 and TRBJ2-5, with TRBD1 matching 9 bases. This CDR3 comprises 15 residues. Germline CDR1 and CDR2: SGHRS and YFSETQ. CDR3 loop: CASSSAGQGGETQYF. The CDR3 DNA is TGTGCTAGCAGCTCAGCGGGACAGGGAGGGGAGACCCAGTACTTC.

There are a few counts of this clonotype. The chain has TRBV7-6 and TRBJ2-1, with 9 bases fitting TRBD2. Germline V gene data show CDR1 as SGHVS and CDR2 as FNYEAQ. The J segment lost 9 bases and the V segment lost 6 bases, leaving 9 bases of the junction unmatched. This CDR3 is 14 amino acids long. CDR3 region: CASSFAAGGIEQFF. CDR3 sequence (DNA): TGTGCCAGCAGTTTTGCAGCGGGGGGTATTGAGCAGTTCTTC. Full variable domain (missing parts from reference TRBV7-6 and TRBJ2-1): GAGVSQSPRYKVTKRGQDVALRCDPISGHVSLYWYRQALGQGPEFLTYFNYEAQQDKSGLPNDRFSAERPEGSISTLTIQRTEQRDSAMYRCASSFAAGGIEQFFGPGTRLTVL.

In the case of this clonotype: An end of the junction differs from the germline gene, which may be a read error. The rearrangement joins TRBV9 to TRBJ1-2; D may be TRBD1 (6 bases). Germline V gene data show CDR1 as SGDLS and CDR2 as YYNGEE. CDR3 length: 14 amino acids. The CDR3 nucleotides read TGTGCCAGCAGCTTCCAGGGGAGAAACACCATATACTCCTTC. Translation: CASSFQGRNTIYSF.

The CDR3 spells CASSVEVGTFAELFF. CDR3 DNA: TGTGCCAGCAGCGTAGAAGTAGGGACCTTCGCTGAACTGTTTTTT. This sequence joins TRBV9 and TRBJ1-4; D may be TRBD1 (5 bases). The CDR3 loop spans 15 amino acids. The germline V gene encodes CDR1 SGDLS and CDR2 YYNGEE. V was shortened by 0 bases and J by 12 bases, with 18 bases between the two germline ends.

This clonotype was recorded once. Mismatch with germline at one junction end may stem from a read error. CDR3 region: CARSIFRGGTAAHCF. The CDR3 DNA follows: TGTGCCAGGAGTATTTTCAGGGGGGGGACAGCGGCGCACTGCTTT. This chain connects TRBV19 to TRBJ2-3; D is possibly TRBD1 or TRBD2 (7 bases each). The length of the CDR3 is 15 residues. Germline CDR1 reads LNHDA; CDR2 reads SQIVND (reference sequence). Combining the CDR3 with reference TRBV19 and TRBJ2-3 gives the whole variable domain DGGITQSPKYLFRKEGQNVTLSCEQNLNHDAMYWYRQDPGQGLRLIYYSQIVNDFQKGDIAEGYSVSREKKESFPLTVTSAQKNPTAFYLCARSIFRGGTAAHCFGPGTRLTVL.

The chain recombines TRBV5-1 with TRBJ1-2, with 12 bases identical to TRBD1. Germline V gene sequence: CDR1 SGHRS, CDR2 YFSETQ. J gave up 6 bases and V 3 bases, and 9 bases lay outside the gene matches. CDR3 length: 16 amino acids. CDR3 sequence: CASSYDSGTGGDGYTF. Here the CDR3 DNA reads TGCGCCAGCAGCTACGACTCAGGGACAGGGGGCGATGGCTACACCTTC.